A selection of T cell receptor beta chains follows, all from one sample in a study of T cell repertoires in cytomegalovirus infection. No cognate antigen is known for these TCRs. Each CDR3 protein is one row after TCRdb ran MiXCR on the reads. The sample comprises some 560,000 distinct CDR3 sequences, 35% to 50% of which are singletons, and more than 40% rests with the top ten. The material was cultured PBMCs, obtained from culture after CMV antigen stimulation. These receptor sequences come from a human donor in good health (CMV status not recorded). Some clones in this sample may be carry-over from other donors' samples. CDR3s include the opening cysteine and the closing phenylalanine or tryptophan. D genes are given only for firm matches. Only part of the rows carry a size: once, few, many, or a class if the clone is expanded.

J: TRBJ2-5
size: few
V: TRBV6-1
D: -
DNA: TGTGCCAGCAGTGAAAGTCAAGAGACCCAGTACTTC
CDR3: CASSESQETQYF

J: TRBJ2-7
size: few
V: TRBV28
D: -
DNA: TGTGCCAGCAGTCCTTCGTCGGGGGAATACGAGCAGTACTTC
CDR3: CASSPSSGEYEQYF

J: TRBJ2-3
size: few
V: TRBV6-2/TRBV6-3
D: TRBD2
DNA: TGTGCCAGCAGTTACTCCCGGGGGGACACAGATACGCAGTATTTT
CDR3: CASSYSRGDTDTQYF

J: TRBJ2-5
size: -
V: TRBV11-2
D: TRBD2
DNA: TGTGCCAGCAGCACCCCCGGGAGCGGGAGATACCAAGAGACCCAGTACTTC
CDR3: CASSTPGSGRYQETQYF

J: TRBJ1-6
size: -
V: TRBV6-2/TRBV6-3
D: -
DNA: TGTGCCAGCACGGCAGGAAACTATAATTCACCCCTCCACTTT
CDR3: CASTAGNYNSPLHF

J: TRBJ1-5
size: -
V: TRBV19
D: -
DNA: TGTGCCAGTAGTATAGATTACAGGGACAATCAGCCCCAGCATTTT
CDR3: CASSIDYRDNQPQHF

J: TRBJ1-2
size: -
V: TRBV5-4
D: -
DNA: TGTGCCAGCAGCTCGGCTCCGGGACTGGCCTATGGCTACACCTTC
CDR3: CASSSAPGLAYGYTF

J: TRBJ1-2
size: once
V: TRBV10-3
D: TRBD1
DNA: TGTGCCATCAGTGAGTCGGGACAGGGCGGCTATGGCTACACCTTC
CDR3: CAISESGQGGYGYTF

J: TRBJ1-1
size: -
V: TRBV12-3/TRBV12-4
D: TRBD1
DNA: TGTGCCAGCAGCGGGACAGCTGGGGAAGCTTTCTTT
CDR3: CASSGTAGEAFF

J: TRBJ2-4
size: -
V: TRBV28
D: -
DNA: TGTGCCAGCGAGAAGGGACCCTCGTTAAACATTCAGTACTTC
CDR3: CASEKGPSLNIQYF

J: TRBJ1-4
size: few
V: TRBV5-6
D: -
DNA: TGTGCCTCTGCGGAGGGGGGAAACGAAAAACTGTTTTTT
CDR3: CASAEGGNEKLFF

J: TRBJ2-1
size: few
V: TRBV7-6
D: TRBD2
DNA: TGTGCCAGCAGCTTAAAAGGGACTAGCGGGAGCTTCGGCAATGAGCAGTTCTTC
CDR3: CASSLKGTSGSFGNEQFF

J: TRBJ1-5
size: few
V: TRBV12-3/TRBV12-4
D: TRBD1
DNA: TGTGCCAGCAGTTCAGGACAGGGGACCTTCAATCAGCCCCAGCATTTT
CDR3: CASSSGQGTFNQPQHF

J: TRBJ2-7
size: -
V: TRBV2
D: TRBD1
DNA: TGTGCCAGCAGTGAAGTTGGACAGGGGACCTACGAGCAGTACTTC
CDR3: CASSEVGQGTYEQYF

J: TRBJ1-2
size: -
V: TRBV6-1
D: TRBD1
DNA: TGTGCCAGCAGTGAATTAACAGGGGGCGACTATGGCTACACCTTC
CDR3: CASSELTGGDYGYTF

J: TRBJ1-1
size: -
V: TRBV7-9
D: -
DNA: TGTGCCAGCAGCTTAGCAGGGAGGGGCACTGAAGCTTTCTTT
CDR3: CASSLAGRGTEAFF

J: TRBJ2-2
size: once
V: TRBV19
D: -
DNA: TGTGCCAGTAGATTTGGGGAGAACACCGGGGAGCTGTTTTTT
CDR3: CASRFGENTGELFF

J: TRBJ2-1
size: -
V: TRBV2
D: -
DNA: TGTGCCAGCAGGGAGGGACTTACTAATGAGCAGTTCTTC
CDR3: CASREGLTNEQFF

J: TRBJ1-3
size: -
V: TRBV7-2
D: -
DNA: TGTGCCAGCAGCTTCCGGGACCTACCGTTGAAATCTGGAAACACCATATATTTT
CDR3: CASSFRDLPLKSGNTIYF

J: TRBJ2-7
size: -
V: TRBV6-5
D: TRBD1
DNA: TGTGCCAGCAGTTACGGTGGACCGGGACAGGGTCTCTACGAGCAGTACTTC
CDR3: CASSYGGPGQGLYEQYF

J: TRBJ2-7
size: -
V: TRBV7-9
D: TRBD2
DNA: TGTGCCAGCAGCTTAGATGGTGTAGCGGGAGTTCAGCAGTACTTC
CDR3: CASSLDGVAGVQQYF

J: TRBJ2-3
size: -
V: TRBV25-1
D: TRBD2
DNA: TGTGCCAGCAGTGATCACGGGGGGGAAGATACGCAGTATTTT
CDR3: CASSDHGGEDTQYF

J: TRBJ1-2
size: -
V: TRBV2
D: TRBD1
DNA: TGTGCCAGTCCTCCCCAGGGGGATCGCCAGGCTAACTATGGCTACACCTTC
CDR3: CASPPQGDRQANYGYTF

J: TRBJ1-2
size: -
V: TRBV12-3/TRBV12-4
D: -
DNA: TGTGCCAGCAGTTTACCCCTCGAAATAGGTGGTGGCTACACCTTC
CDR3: CASSLPLEIGGGYTF

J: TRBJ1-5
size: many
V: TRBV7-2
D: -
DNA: TGTGCCAGCAGCACCACACCCTCCCAGGGCCGGGGCAATCAGCCCCAGCATTTT
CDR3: CASSTTPSQGRGNQPQHF

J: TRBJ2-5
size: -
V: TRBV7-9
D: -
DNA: TGTGCCAGCAGCTCGCAGGGGCGCGCCTTTCAAGAGACCCAGTACTTC
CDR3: CASSSQGRAFQETQYF

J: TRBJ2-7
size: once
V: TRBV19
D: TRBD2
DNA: TGTGCCAGTAGTATAAGGCCCGGACTAGCGGTCTCCTACGAGCAGTACTTC
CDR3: CASSIRPGLAVSYEQYF

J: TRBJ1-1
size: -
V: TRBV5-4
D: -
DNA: TGTGCCAGCAGCCCTTGGGCAGGGAAGTTCACTGAAGCTTTCTTT
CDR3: CASSPWAGKFTEAFF

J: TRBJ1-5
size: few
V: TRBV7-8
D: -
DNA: TGTGCCAGCAGCCTAGGGTTAATTCAGCCCCAGCATTTT
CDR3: CASSLGLIQPQHF

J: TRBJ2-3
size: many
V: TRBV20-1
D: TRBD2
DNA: TGCAGTACGACCGCGGAGACCGGGGGGACAGATACGCAGTATTTT
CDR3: CSTTAETGGTDTQYF

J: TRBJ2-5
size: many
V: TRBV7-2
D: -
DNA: TGTGCCAGCAGCAGTCTAGGGGGAGAGACCCAGTACTTC
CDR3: CASSSLGGETQYF

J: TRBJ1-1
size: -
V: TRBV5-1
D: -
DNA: TGCGCCAGCAGCGACCAGACAGCGAACACTGAAGCTTTCTTT
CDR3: CASSDQTANTEAFF

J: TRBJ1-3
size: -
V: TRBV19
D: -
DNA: TGTGCCAGTAGTCCCCGGACTACCTACAGACAGAGGAACACCATATATTTT
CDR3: CASSPRTTYRQRNTIYF

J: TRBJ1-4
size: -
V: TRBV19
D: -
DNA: TGTGCCAGTAGCCACACTGAACTGGGGCGCCTTCCGAATGAAAAACTGTTTTTT
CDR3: CASSHTELGRLPNEKLFF

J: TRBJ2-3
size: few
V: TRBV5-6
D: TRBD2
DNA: TGTGCCAGCAGCATACTAGCGGGGTTCACAGATACGCAGTATTTT
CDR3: CASSILAGFTDTQYF

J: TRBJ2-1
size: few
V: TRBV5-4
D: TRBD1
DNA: TGTGCCAGCTCAACCCCGAAGGACAGGATCAATGAGCAGTTCTTC
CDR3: CASSTPKDRINEQFF

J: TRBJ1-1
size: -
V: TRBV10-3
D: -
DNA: TGTGCCATCAGTGGGAAAGGCTCCGGGAGTAACACTGAAGCTTTCTTT
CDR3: CAISGKGSGSNTEAFF

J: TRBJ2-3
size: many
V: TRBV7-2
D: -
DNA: TGTGCCAGCAGCTTAATCGGTTCGGGAGCTTCAGATACGCAGTATTTT
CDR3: CASSLIGSGASDTQYF